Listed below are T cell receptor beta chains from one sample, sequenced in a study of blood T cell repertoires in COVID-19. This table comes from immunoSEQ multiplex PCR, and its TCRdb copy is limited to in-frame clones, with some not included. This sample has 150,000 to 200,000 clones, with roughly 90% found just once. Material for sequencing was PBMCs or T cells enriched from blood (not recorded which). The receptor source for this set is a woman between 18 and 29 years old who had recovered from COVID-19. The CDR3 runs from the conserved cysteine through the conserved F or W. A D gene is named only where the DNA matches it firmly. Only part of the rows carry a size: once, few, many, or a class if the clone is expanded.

CDR3: CASSPGTSGANEQYF
DNA: TGTGCCAGCAGTCCCGGGACTAGCGGGGCAAACGAGCAGTACTTC
J: TRBJ2-7
V: TRBV6-5
size: -
D: TRBD2

CDR3: CASSFEAGDSPLHF
DNA: TGTGCCAGCAGCTTCGAGGCAGGGGATTCACCCCTCCACTTT
J: TRBJ1-6
V: TRBV5-4
size: -
D: -

CDR3: CASSLEPGRITEAFF
DNA: TGCGCCAGCAGCTTGGAACCAGGGAGGATCACTGAAGCTTTCTTT
J: TRBJ1-1
V: TRBV5-1
size: once
D: -

CDR3: CASSSAPGQLYGYTF
DNA: TGCGCCAGCAGCTCAGCCCCGGGACAGCTATATGGCTACACCTTC
J: TRBJ1-2
V: TRBV5-1
size: -
D: TRBD1

CDR3: CASSQGLANTGELFF
DNA: TGCGCCAGCAGCCAAGGACTAGCGAACACCGGGGAGCTGTTTTTT
J: TRBJ2-2
V: TRBV4-1
size: -
D: -

CDR3: CASSADRGNTIYF
DNA: TGTGCCAGCAGCGCCGACAGGGGAAACACCATATATTTT
J: TRBJ1-3
V: TRBV9
size: -
D: -

CDR3: CASSIERDTEAFF
DNA: TGTGCCAGTAGTATAGAGCGGGACACTGAAGCTTTCTTT
J: TRBJ1-1
V: TRBV19
size: -
D: -

CDR3: CASSGPAYRGFTEAFF
DNA: TGTGCCAGCAGTGGCCCAGCCTATAGGGGATTCACTGAAGCTTTCTTT
J: TRBJ1-1
V: TRBV6-1
size: -
D: -

CDR3: CASSQDRDNQPQHF
DNA: TGTGCCAGTAGTCAAGACAGGGACAATCAGCCCCAGCATTTT
J: TRBJ1-5
V: TRBV19
size: once
D: TRBD1

CDR3: CASGTSRAYSNQPQHF
DNA: TGTGCCAGCGGCACATCCCGTGCTTATAGCAATCAGCCCCAGCATTTT
J: TRBJ1-5
V: TRBV5-6
size: -
D: -

CDR3: CASSQERDFRGNQPQHF
DNA: TGCGCCAGCAGCCAAGAAAGGGACTTCAGGGGCAATCAGCCCCAGCATTTT
J: TRBJ1-5
V: TRBV4-1
size: -
D: -

CDR3: CASSERQGGLVGYTF
DNA: TGTGCCAGCAGCGAACGACAGGGGGGTCTTGTGGGCTACACCTTC
J: TRBJ1-2
V: TRBV9
size: -
D: TRBD1

CDR3: CASSVPGLYGYTF
DNA: TGTGCCAGCAGTGTGCCAGGGCTCTATGGCTACACCTTC
J: TRBJ1-2
V: TRBV2
size: -
D: -

CDR3: CASSGDSSTDTQYF
DNA: TGCGCCAGCAGCGGGGACTCTAGCACAGATACGCAGTATTTT
J: TRBJ2-3
V: TRBV5-1
size: -
D: -

CDR3: CASSVGGSYNSPLHF
DNA: TGTGCCAGCAGCGTTGGGGGGTCCTATAATTCACCCCTCCACTTT
J: TRBJ1-6
V: TRBV28
size: -
D: -

CDR3: CASSVGASPTSPLHF
DNA: TGTGCCAGCAGCGTAGGAGCATCACCAACTTCACCCCTCCACTTT
J: TRBJ1-6
V: TRBV9
size: -
D: -

CDR3: CASSRTEYGYTF
DNA: TGTGCCAGCAGCCGGACAGAGTATGGCTACACCTTC
J: TRBJ1-2
V: TRBV7-9
size: -
D: -

CDR3: CASSSLTGRTEAFF
DNA: TGCGCCAGCAGCTCCCTGACAGGGAGGACTGAAGCTTTCTTT
J: TRBJ1-1
V: TRBV5-1
size: few
D: TRBD1

CDR3: CASSPYREGYSNQPQHF
DNA: TGTGCCAGCAGTCCCTATAGGGAGGGTTATAGCAATCAGCCCCAGCATTTT
J: TRBJ1-5
V: TRBV28
size: -
D: -

CDR3: CASRFTVMNTEAFF
DNA: TGTGCCAGCAGATTCACAGTCATGAACACTGAAGCTTTCTTT
J: TRBJ1-1
V: TRBV28
size: -
D: -

CDR3: CASSHRESGYTF
DNA: TGTGCCAGCTCACACAGGGAGTCTGGCTACACCTTC
J: TRBJ1-2
V: TRBV18
size: -
D: -

CDR3: CASSQDRVAGYGYTF
DNA: TGTGCCAGCAGCCAAGATCGGGTGGCTGGGTATGGCTACACCTTC
J: TRBJ1-2
V: TRBV4-2
size: -
D: -

CDR3: CASTLAPTTGELFF
DNA: TGTGCCAGCACCCTAGCGCCTACCACCGGGGAGCTGTTTTTT
J: TRBJ2-2
V: TRBV11-2
size: -
D: -

CDR3: CASSQDRNYEQYF
DNA: TGCGCCAGCAGCCAGGACAGAAACTACGAGCAGTACTTC
J: TRBJ2-7
V: TRBV4-1
size: -
D: -

CDR3: CASSPPQANTEAFF
DNA: TGTGCCAGCTCACCACCACAGGCTAACACTGAAGCTTTCTTT
J: TRBJ1-1
V: TRBV18
size: few
D: -

CDR3: CATSDLGGGRVNEQFF
DNA: TGTGCCACCAGTGATTTGGGCGGGGGGAGAGTGAATGAGCAGTTCTTC
J: TRBJ2-1
V: TRBV24-1
size: -
D: TRBD2

CDR3: CASHDGRENEKLFF
DNA: TGTGCCAGCCATGACGGGAGGGAGAATGAAAAACTGTTTTTT
J: TRBJ1-4
V: TRBV4-2
size: once
D: -